The entry below gives a single T cell receptor beta chain sequence along with its context. Its cognate antigen is unknown. Other DNA sequences within the sample encode an identical CDR3. Each of the CD4+ naive, central memory, regulatory and stem cell-like memory populations was sorted via CD45RO/CCR7/CD25/CD127/CD95/CD27. Each of the sorted populations had a purity greater than 95%. This entry belongs to a study of beta chain features in type 1 diabetes. Points from the study as a whole: VDJ junctions from type 1 diabetes patients carried fewer insertions and larger deletions. Researchers report that Type 1 diabetes patients had moderately but significantly shorter TCRB CDR3s across all four CD4+ subsets.

cDNA synthesis used the whole RNA isolate, giving expressed TCRB sequences. Method: immunoSEQ multiplex PCR; TCRdb's copy keeps in-frame clones and lacks some. This table holds 160,000 or so clones, 63% found once. This TCR derives from a man aged 25-45 years with type 1 diabetes. Sequenced material: naive CD4+ T cells from blood.

CDR3 amino acids: CASSSRQVPYEQYF. CDR3 nucleotide sequence: TGTGCCAGCAGCTCACGACAGGTCCCCTACGAGCAGTACTTC. This chain uses TRBV7-2 with TRBJ2-7; TRBD1 might be the D (6 bases). V was trimmed by 4 bases and J by 2 bases, leaving 12 bases between them. Germline assignment: CDR1 SGHTA and CDR2 FQGNSA. This CDR3 has 14 amino acids.